This T cell receptor beta chain emerged from a study of radiation and T cells in renal cell carcinoma (dated by TCRdb to about 2020). Regarding the research as a whole: In total, approximately 53 samples, comprising around 25 tumors and around 27 peripheral blood samples, were subjected to TCR beta sequencing. Across all 50 or so samples, under 4,500,000 unique CDR3 nucleotide sequences, encoding 2,658,974 unique CDR3 amino acid sequences, were identified. Results the study describes overall, beyond this receptor: TCR clonality was higher in irradiated tumors than in controls, as the top 100 clonotypes made up an average of about 50% of the repertoire in irradiated tumors compared with 43% in nephrectomy-only tumors. The single-armed trial design could not address effects of radiation dose or scheduling on the TCR repertoire. Compared with control tumors, irradiated tumors had a greater number of dominant CDR3 motifs, and these motifs made up a bigger portion of the repertoire. Intratumoral heterogeneity went uncaptured because the only tumor material available was small regions of roughly 1 g.

Concerning this clone: Its binding antigen is unknown. No base qualities exist here, and no much larger clone lies one base off it.

This specimen's time point label, interpreted: tumor resected at nephrectomy. What the treatment or condition label conveys for this sample: treatment-naive control, cytoreductive nephrectomy. The control tumors were taken from treatment-naive renal cell carcinoma patients who had cytoreductive nephrectomy with no earlier radiation. Every patient had renal cell carcinoma of clear cell pathology. The control tumors used for TCR sequencing were from several females and 11 to 12 males, were resected between about 2011 and 2014, and had a median patient age of about 54 years (range roughly 35 to 85). The tumors were dissociated mechanically, digested with collagenase/hyaluronidase at 37 degrees C, processed in gentleMACS C tubes, and kept in liquid nitrogen. The QIAamp DNA Blood Mini Kit (Qiagen) was used to prepare genomic DNA for TCR sequencing. Only samples passing all quality control checks were included in the analyses.

The germline V gene (reference sequence) yields SEHNR for CDR1 and FQNEAQ for CDR2. Relative to germline, V is 4 bases shorter and J is 1 base shorter, with 17 bases between their ends. Including cysteine and phenylalanine, the CDR3 has 17 amino acids. The DNA shown is the 51-base CDR3, in frame from base 1. Following the manufacturer's recommendations, the immunoSEQ kit was used to generate TCR beta libraries from genomic DNA. To prepare libraries, a first multiplex PCR with proprietary primers was run, followed by a second PCR that added unique barcodes, and a bead cleanup was done after each round. Each sample batch included a kit-provided positive control reaction and a negative control reaction. The final libraries underwent checking on an Agilent 4200 TapeStation D1000 ScreenTape, volumetric pooling, and quantification by qPCR. Sequencing ran on an Illumina NextSeq500 with a MidOutput 150-cycle cartridge, using 156 Read1 and 15 Index1 cycles with kit custom primers. The pooled library was loaded at around 1.1 pM with a roughly 20% PhiX control spike-in. On the authors' methods: Vendor-processed data were analyzed in R, with a clonotype defined as all T cells sharing the same CDR3 nucleotide sequence. In the clone abundance analyses, frequencies in each sample were normalized to that sample's 10,000 most abundant clones. Public T cell clones, averaging fewer than five per sample, were removed before analysis. Dominant motif analysis used ImmunoMap with the PAM10 matrix, gap penalty 30 and homology threshold 0.3; motifs with cumulative frequency at least 0.01 counted as dominant. TCRdb carries this immuneACCESS record with in-frame sequences only. Its versions omit some clonotypes, under half of them owing to an unresolved V gene in the studies checked, with the rest unexplained. V and J calls and clone size are given by that table; D and trimming were obtained from the DNA. Counted in this sample were some 10,000 clones; roughly 60% of them appeared once. About 14% of the sample goes to the ten largest clones.

This specimen consisted of tumor tissue, obtained from a patient whose treatment was nephrectomy without radiotherapy. In this chain, TRBV7-9 is recombined with TRBJ2-1; possibly the D gene is TRBD1, per 6 matching bases. The source of this sequence is a man aged 55 to 70 with renal cell carcinoma. The DNA sequence is given as TGTGCCAGCAGCTCCTCGCTTACAGGGCAATCCTACAATGAGCAGTTCTTC. It translates as CASSSSLTGQSYNEQFF. This CDR3, with the reference TRBV7-9 and TRBJ2-1 proteins standing in past its ends, gives the full variable domain DTGVSQNPRHKITKRGQNVTFRCDPISEHNRLYWYRQTLGQGPEFLTYFQNEAQLEKSRLLSDRFSAERPKGSFSTLEIQRTEQGDSAMYLCASSSSLTGQSYNEQFFGPGTRLTVL.